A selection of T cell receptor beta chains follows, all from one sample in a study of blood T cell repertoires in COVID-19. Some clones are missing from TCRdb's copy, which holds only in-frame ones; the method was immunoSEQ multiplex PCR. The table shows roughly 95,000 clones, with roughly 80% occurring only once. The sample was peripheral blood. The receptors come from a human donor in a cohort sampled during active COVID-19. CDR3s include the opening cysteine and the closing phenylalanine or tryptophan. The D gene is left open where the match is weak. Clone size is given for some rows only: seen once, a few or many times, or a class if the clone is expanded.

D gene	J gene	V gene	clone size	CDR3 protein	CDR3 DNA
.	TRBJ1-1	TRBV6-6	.	CASLPWRGDTEAFF	TGTGCCAGCCTTCCTTGGCGCGGGGATACTGAAGCTTTCTTT
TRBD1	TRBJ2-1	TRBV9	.	CASSVGQEKAPQFF	TGTGCCAGCAGCGTTGGACAGGAGAAAGCGCCGCAGTTCTTC
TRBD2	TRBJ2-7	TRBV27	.	CASSFLGRPRLSGYEQYF	TGTGCCAGCAGTTTCCTCGGGAGGCCACGTCTCTCGGGCTACGAGCAGTACTTC
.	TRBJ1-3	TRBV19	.	CASSDVAGRNTIYF	TGTGCCAGTAGTGATGTGGCAGGGCGAAACACCATATATTTT
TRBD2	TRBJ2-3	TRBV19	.	CASMWASGASTDTQYF	TGTGCCAGTATGTGGGCTAGCGGAGCTAGCACAGATACGCAGTATTTT
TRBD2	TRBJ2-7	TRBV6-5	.	CASSQTSGEYEQYF	TGTGCCAGCAGTCAGACTAGCGGAGAATACGAGCAGTACTTC
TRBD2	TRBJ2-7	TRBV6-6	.	CASSVRGGFSYEQYF	TGTGCCAGCAGTGTTCGCGGGGGATTCTCCTACGAGCAGTACTTC
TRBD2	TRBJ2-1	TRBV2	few	CASSGSGLAGVQEQFF	TGTGCCAGCAGTGGGTCGGGACTAGCGGGAGTTCAGGAGCAGTTCTTC
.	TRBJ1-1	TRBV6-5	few	CASSYVPRGNTEAFF	TGTGCCAGCAGTTACGTCCCCCGGGGGAACACTGAAGCTTTCTTT
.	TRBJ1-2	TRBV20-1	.	CSASVANYGYTF	TGCAGTGCTAGTGTCGCTAACTATGGCTACACCTTC
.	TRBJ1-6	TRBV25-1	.	CASSDSYNSPLHF	TGTGCCAGCAGTGATAGCTATAATTCACCCCTCCACTTT
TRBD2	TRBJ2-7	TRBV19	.	CASSPGTSAYEQYF	TGTGCCAGTAGTCCGGGGACTAGCGCCTACGAGCAGTACTTC
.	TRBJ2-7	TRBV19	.	CASRSDNYEQYF	TGTGCCAGTAGATCTGACAATTACGAGCAGTACTTC
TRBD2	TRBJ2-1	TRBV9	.	CASSRGGSYNEQFF	TGTGCCAGCAGCCGGGGGGGCTCCTACAATGAGCAGTTCTTC
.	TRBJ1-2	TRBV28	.	CASRVVWRGEGYTF	TGTGCCAGCAGGGTAGTTTGGAGGGGCGAGGGCTACACCTTC
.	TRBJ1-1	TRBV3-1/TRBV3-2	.	CATHQTGNTEAFF	TGTGCCACCCATCAGACAGGTAACACTGAAGCTTTCTTT
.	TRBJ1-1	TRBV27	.	CASSGFQGEAFF	TGTGCCAGCAGTGGATTCCAGGGTGAAGCTTTCTTT
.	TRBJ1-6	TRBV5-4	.	CASSFAIRGTYNSPLHF	TGTGCCAGCAGCTTTGCTATCAGGGGAACCTATAATTCACCCCTCCACTTT
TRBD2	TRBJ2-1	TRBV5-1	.	CASSLTSGLWGGTYNEQFF	TGCGCCAGCAGCTTGACTAGCGGGCTTTGGGGAGGAACCTACAATGAGCAGTTCTTC
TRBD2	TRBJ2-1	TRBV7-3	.	CASSLTRGGQVGEQFF	TGTGCCAGCAGCCTTACACGGGGGGGCCAAGTTGGCGAGCAGTTCTTC
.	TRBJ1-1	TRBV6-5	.	CASSYMSGPNTEAFF	TGTGCCAGCAGTTATATGAGCGGCCCGAACACTGAAGCTTTCTTT
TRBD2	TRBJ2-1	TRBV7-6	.	CASSLGGLAGIYNEQFF	TGTGCCAGCAGCTTAGGGGGACTAGCGGGAATCTACAATGAGCAGTTCTTC
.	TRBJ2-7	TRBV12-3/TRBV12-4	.	CASAGSYEQYF	TGTGCCAGCGCAGGCTCCTACGAGCAGTACTTC
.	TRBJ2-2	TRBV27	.	CASRKTAGVQPAELFF	TGTGCCAGCAGAAAGACAGCCGGAGTACAACCAGCAGAGCTGTTTTTT
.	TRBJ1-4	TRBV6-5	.	CASSPGFGNEKLFF	TGTGCCAGCAGTCCCGGGTTTGGTAATGAAAAACTGTTTTTT
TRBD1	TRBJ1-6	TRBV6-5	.	CASSYTGTANSPLHF	TGTGCCAGCAGTTACACCGGGACAGCCAATTCACCCCTCCACTTT
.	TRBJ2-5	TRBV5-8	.	CASSLDLQETQYF	TGTGCCAGCAGCCTGGACTTACAAGAGACCCAGTACTTC
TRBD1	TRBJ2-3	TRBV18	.	CASSGQGRTDTQYF	TGTGCCAGCTCCGGACAGGGGCGCACAGATACGCAGTATTTT
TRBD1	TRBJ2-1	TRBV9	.	CASSVDGTGNNEQFF	TGTGCCAGCAGCGTAGATGGGACAGGGAACAATGAGCAGTTCTTC
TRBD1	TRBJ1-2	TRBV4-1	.	CASSPLPGQGDGYTF	TGCGCCAGCAGCCCCCTCCCCGGACAGGGTGATGGCTACACCTTC
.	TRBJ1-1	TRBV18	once	CASSPRQTFTEAFF	TGTGCCAGCTCACCACGACAGACTTTCACTGAAGCTTTCTTT
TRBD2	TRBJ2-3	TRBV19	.	CASSPSGRGDPDTQYF	TGTGCCAGTAGTCCTAGCGGTCGTGGGGATCCAGATACGCAGTATTTT
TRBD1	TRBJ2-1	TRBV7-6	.	CASSYPQGEMGFGEQFF	TGTGCCAGCAGCTACCCCCAGGGGGAAATGGGATTTGGCGAGCAGTTCTTC